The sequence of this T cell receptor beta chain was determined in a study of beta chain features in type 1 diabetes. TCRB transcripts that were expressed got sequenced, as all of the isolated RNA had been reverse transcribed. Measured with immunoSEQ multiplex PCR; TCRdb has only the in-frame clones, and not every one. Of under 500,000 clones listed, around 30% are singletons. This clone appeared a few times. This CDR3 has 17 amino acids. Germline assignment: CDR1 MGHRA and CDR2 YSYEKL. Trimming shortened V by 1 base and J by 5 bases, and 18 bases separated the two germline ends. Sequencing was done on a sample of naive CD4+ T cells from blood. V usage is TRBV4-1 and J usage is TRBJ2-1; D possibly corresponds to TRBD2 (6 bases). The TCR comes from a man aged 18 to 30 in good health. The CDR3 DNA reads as TGCGCCAGCAGCCAAGTCGCGACCGGGACTCAGAACAATGAGCAGTTCTTC. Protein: CASSQVATGTQNNEQFF.